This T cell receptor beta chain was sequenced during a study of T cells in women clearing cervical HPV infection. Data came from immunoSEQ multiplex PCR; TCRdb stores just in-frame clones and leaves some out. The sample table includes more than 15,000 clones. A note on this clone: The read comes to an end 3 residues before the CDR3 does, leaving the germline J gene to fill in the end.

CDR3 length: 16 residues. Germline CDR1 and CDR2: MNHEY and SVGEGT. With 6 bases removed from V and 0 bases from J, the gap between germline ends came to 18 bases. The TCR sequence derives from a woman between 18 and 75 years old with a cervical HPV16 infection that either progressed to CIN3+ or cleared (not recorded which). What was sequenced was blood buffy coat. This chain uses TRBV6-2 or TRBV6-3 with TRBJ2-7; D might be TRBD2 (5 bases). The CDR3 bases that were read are TGTGCCAGCAGGGGCCTCGGGGTACCCCACTCCTACGAG. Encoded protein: CASRGLGVPHSYE. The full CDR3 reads CASRGLGVPHSYEQYF.